Given below is one TCR beta chain in context. What it binds is not known. These data are taken from a study of T cell responses to AZD1222 COVID-19 vaccine. The length of the CDR3 is 14 residues. CDR1 is LGHDT and CDR2 is YNNKEL in the germline V gene (reference sequence). After removal of 5 bases from V and 7 bases from J, the junction contained 4 bases not matched to a gene. Here immunoSEQ multiplex PCR was the method, and the copy in TCRdb shows in-frame clones only, minus some. The sample holds 95,000 to 150,000 clones; roughly 82% are singletons and the top ten take about 27%. Broader study findings: Breadth and depth of Spike-specific TCRs rose after two AZD1222 doses. Mostly white British, mostly female donors; authors suggested clonal diversity may be underestimated. Researchers took repertoire samples only after the peak T cell response had come.

The V gene is TRBV3-1 (or the pseudogene TRBV3-2), the J gene TRBJ1-5; 11 bases align to TRBD1. Here the sequenced sample was peripheral blood, taken 28 days after the second AZD1222 dose. The source is an adult who received the AZD1222 COVID-19 vaccine. The CDR3 loop is CASSSGQGGQPQHF. CDR3 DNA sequence: TGTGCCAGCAGCTCGGGACAGGGGGGGCAGCCCCAGCATTTT.